The sequence of this T cell receptor (beta chain) was determined in a study of T-cell reconstitution after alpha-beta-depleted transplantation in children. Notes on the study in general: Several hundred graft clones that had expanded were reportedly the source of alpha-beta T cells about two months after transplant. Surviving recipient T cells and thymic progenitors accounted for the high day-60 TCRbeta diversity observed in some patients.

This CDR3 is 14 amino acids long. The germline gives CDR1 ENHRY, CDR2 SYGVKD. Trimming removed 3 bases at V and 2 bases at J, with 8 bases between. In its sample, this clonotype was seen many times. Antigen unknown. TCRbeta library preparation incorporated unique molecular identifiers. TCRdb independently ran MiXCR on the PCR reads; one entry per CDR3 protein. The data hold approximately 200,000 distinct CDR3 sequences, with 5.5% to 7% observed a single time. The sample consisted of PBMCs, taken before TCRalphabeta/CD19-depleted stem cell transplant. This receptor was obtained from a girl under two years old with combined immunodeficiency, due to receive a stem cell transplant. This rearrangement joins TRBV10-3 to TRBJ2-4; D gene unclear. CDR3 loop: CAISDRRTKNIQYF. In DNA form, the CDR3 reads TGTGCCATCAGTGACCGGCGGACCAAAAACATTCAGTACTTC.